This T cell receptor (beta chain) was captured in a study of Ad26.COV2.S vaccination and SARS-CoV-2 variants. Study summary: In the COV1001 trial, the donor was in the Ad26.COV2.S arm. Notes on the study in general: Non-spike TCR breadth showed similarity between vaccine and placebo recipients. Analytic work on TCR breadth and depth might have understated the full extent of total T cell responses. Following vaccination, spike-specific CD8+ and CD4+ T cell responses reportedly exhibited substantial breadth.

Of note for this clone: What it binds is not known.

The method was immunoSEQ multiplex PCR; TCRdb's version includes in-frame clones alone and lacks a portion of them. This table holds 380,000 or so clones, 80% to 90% found once. Germline V gene data show CDR1 as MDHEN and CDR2 as SYDVKM. Trimming cost V 7 bases and J 2 bases, with 9 bases left between them. The CDR3 runs 13 residues. The treatment was: 15 to 20 received Ad26.COV2.S at low or high dose, single or two shots; about five received placebo; per-sample allocation not given. Each sample was drawn 63 days after the first injection (of vaccine or placebo). This clonotype originated in a person aged 18-65 years who received the Ad26.COV2.S COVID-19 vaccine or a placebo. J is TRBJ1-3 and V is TRBV28; D is undetermined. This material consisted of peripheral blood, taken in a trial of Ad26.COV2.S vaccine versus placebo. The DNA for the CDR3 is TGTGCCAGCAAATCGAAGCCTGGAAACACCATATATTTT. Protein product: CASKSKPGNTIYF.